A single sample is the source of the 15 T cell receptor beta chains below, sequenced in a study of OX40 agonist ivuxolimab in advanced cancers. The method was immunoSEQ multiplex PCR; TCRdb's version includes in-frame clones alone and lacks a portion of them. The table shows roughly 43,000 clones, with around 90% occurring only once. The sample consisted of CD4+ or CD8+ T cells sorted from blood, taken in a trial of the OX40 agonist ivuxolimab. The receptors shown here come from an adult with an advanced solid tumor such as melanoma, head and neck, liver or kidney cancer.

This chain uses TRBV15 with TRBJ2-5; D unresolved. The germline V gene has CDR1 LNHNV and CDR2 YYDKDF (reference sequence). V lost 0 bases, J lost 4 bases, and 6 bases lay in between. This CDR3 contains 13 residues. The CDR3: CATSRERGETQYF. The CDR3 nucleotides are TGTGCCACCAGCAGAGAAAGAGGAGAGACCCAGTACTTC.

The count of this clone is one. The rearrangement links TRBV13 to TRBJ1-4, with 8 bases matching TRBD1. V shed 5 bases, J shed 6 bases, and the junction held 8 bases outside the gene matches. The CDR3 sequence is 15 residues long. Germline V gene data show CDR1 as PRHDT and CDR2 as FYEKMQ (reference sequence). CDR3: CASSLTTGDDEKLFF. The CDR3 region has the DNA TGTGCCAGCAGCCTGACGACAGGGGACGATGAAAAACTGTTTTTT.

The chain combines TRBV6-5 with TRBJ2-7; D ambiguous. Germline assignment: CDR1 MNHEY and CDR2 SVGAGI. V was clipped by 6 bases and J by 4 bases, with 13 bases between them. The CDR3 sequence is 13 residues long. The CDR3 DNA sequence: TGTGCCAGCAGACCGGCAGGATTATACGAGCAGTACGTC. Amino acids: CASRPAGLYEQYV.

The rearrangement joins TRBV7-9 to TRBJ2-1; unclear D gene. Trimming took 1 base from V and 7 from J, leaving 11 bases between them. CDR1 SEHNR and CDR2 FQNEAQ come from the germline V gene (reference sequence). The CDR3 covers 14 residues. CDR3 DNA sequence: TGTGCCAGCAGCTTAGAGAGTAACCGGAATGAGCAGTTCTTC. Translation: CASSLESNRNEQFF.

The chain joins TRBV4-1 to TRBJ1-1; D ambiguous. Germline CDR1 is MGHRA and CDR2 is YSYEKL. V shed 1 base and J shed 1 base, with 4 bases lying between them. The CDR3 contains 13 residues. In DNA form, the CDR3 reads TGCGCCAGCAGCCAAGGCTGGAACACTGAAGCTTTCTTT. The encoded protein is CASSQGWNTEAFF.

This chain links TRBV15 with TRBJ2-5, with D tentatively TRBD1 (6 bases). The CDR3 has 17 amino acids. CDR1 is LNHNV, CDR2 YYDKDF, per germline (reference sequence). Trimming removed 4 bases at V and 5 bases at J, with 23 bases between. Written as DNA, the CDR3 is TGTGCCACCAGCACAGGCCACCAGGGGAGCTTGGGTGAGACCCAGTACTTC. Amino acids: CATSTGHQGSLGETQYF.

Sample share makes this clone medium-sized. The gene calls are TRBV9 and TRBJ1-4; D may be TRBD1 (6 bases). Germline V lookup: CDR1 SGDLS, CDR2 YYNGEE. The V and J ends lost 2 bases and 5 bases respectively, with 10 bases between them. The CDR3 is 14 amino acids. CDR3 bases: TGTGCCAGCAGCGTGGGGGGCTGGAATGAAAAACTGTTTTTT. Translation: CASSVGGWNEKLFF.

This clone occurred once. This chain connects TRBV7-8 to TRBJ1-1; 7 positions agree with TRBD1. J gave up 1 base and V 5 bases, and 10 bases lay outside the gene matches. The CDR3 covers 16 residues. CDR1 is SGHVS, CDR2 FQNEAQ, per germline. The CDR3 nucleotides are TGTGCCAGCAGCCATCAGCAGGGACAGAGGAACACTGAAGCTTTCTTT. Translated: CASSHQQGQRNTEAFF.

This chain joins TRBV25-1 and TRBJ1-1; D remains ambiguous. Trimming stripped 3 bases from V and 6 bases from J, with 5 bases between. Germline values: CDR1 MGHDK, CDR2 SYGVNS. CDR3 length: 11 residues. The CDR3 sequence: CASSDGAEAFF. The CDR3 nucleotides read TGTGCCAGCAGTGACGGGGCTGAAGCTTTCTTT. The entire variable domain, with the rest obtained from reference TRBV25-1 and TRBJ1-1, is as follows: EADIYQTPRYLVIGTGKKITLECSQTMGHDKMYWYQQDPGMELHLIHYSYGVNSTEKGDLSSESTVSRIRTEHFPLTLESARPSHTSQYLCASSDGAEAFFGQGTRLTVV.

The gene calls are TRBV7-2 and TRBJ2-1, with 9 bases fitting TRBD2. The CDR3 is made up of 15 amino acids. The germline V gene encodes CDR1 SGHTA and CDR2 FQGNSA. The CDR3 DNA is TGTTCAGCGGCTAGCGGGATGAGCTCCTACAATGAGCAGTTCTTC. Its translation is CSAASGMSSYNEQFF.

About this clone: Its ends do not fully match the called genes, so a read error is possible. The chain has TRBV29-1 and TRBJ2-3; TRBD1 agrees at 12 bases. The length of the CDR3 is 16 residues. Looked up from germline, CDR1 is SQVTM and CDR2 is ANQGSEA. For the CDR3, the DNA is TGCAGCGTTGAAGATCCTGGGACAGGGGGCACCGATACGCAGTATTTT. Its protein is CSVEDPGTGGTDTQYF.

The CDR3 loop is CASSQGGQLNYNYGYTF. CDR3 nucleotides: TGTGCCAGCAGCCAAGGGGGACAGCTCAATTATAACTATGGCTACACCTTC. The chain links TRBV5-6 to TRBJ1-2, with TRBD1 identical over 7 bases. CDR3 length: 17 residues. J gave up 1 base and V 4 bases, and 13 bases lay outside the gene matches. The germline CDR1 and CDR2 sequences are SGHDT and YYEEEE.

The chain carries TRBV11-1 and TRBJ2-2; D is unresolved. Per germline, CDR1 SGHAT and CDR2 FQDESV (reference sequence). The CDR3 is 15 amino acids. V lost 0 bases and J 1 base, leaving 6 bases between the germline ends. The CDR3 DNA follows: TGTGCCAGCAGCTTAGCGTACATGAACACCGGGGAGCTGTTTTTT. It is translated as CASSLAYMNTGELFF.

The gene calls are TRBV28 and TRBJ2-2; 9 bases agree with TRBD1. The CDR3 sequence is 14 residues long. The J segment lost 4 bases and the V segment lost 4 bases, leaving 1 base of the junction unmatched. Germline CDR1 and CDR2: MDHEN and SYDVKM. The CDR3 sequence: CASSSTGGTGELFF. In DNA form, the CDR3 reads TGTGCCAGCAGTTCGACAGGGGGCACCGGGGAGCTGTTTTTT.

The chain links TRBV5-6 to TRBJ1-2; unclear D gene. With 3 bases removed from V and 8 bases from J, the gap between germline ends came to 14 bases. The CDR3 is 13 residues long. Germline V gives CDR1 SGHDT, CDR2 YYEEEE. The CDR3 DNA follows: TGTGCCAGCAGCTATCGTAAATGGGAGGGCTACACCTTC. Translation: CASSYRKWEGYTF.